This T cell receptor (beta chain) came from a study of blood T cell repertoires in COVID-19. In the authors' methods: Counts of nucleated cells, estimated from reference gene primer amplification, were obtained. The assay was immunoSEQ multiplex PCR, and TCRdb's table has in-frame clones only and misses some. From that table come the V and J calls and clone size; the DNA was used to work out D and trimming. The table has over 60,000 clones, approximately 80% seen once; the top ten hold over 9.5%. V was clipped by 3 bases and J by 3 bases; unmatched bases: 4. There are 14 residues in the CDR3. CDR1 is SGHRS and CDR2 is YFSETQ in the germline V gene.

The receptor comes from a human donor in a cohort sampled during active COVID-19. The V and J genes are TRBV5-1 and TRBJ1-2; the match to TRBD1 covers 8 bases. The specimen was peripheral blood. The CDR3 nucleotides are TGCGCCAGCAGCTGGACAGGGCAGGACTATGGCTACACCTTC. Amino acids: CASSWTGQDYGYTF.